This is a list of T cell receptor beta chains from one sample in a study. TCRdb independently ran MiXCR on the RT-PCR reads; one entry per CDR3 protein. In the table there are about 700,000 distinct CDR3 sequences, more than 13% of which are singletons. Sequencing was carried out using memory CD4+ T cells from blood. The receptor source for this set is a female donor in good health, serving as a healthy control. CDR3s include the opening cysteine and the closing phenylalanine or tryptophan. Fields, in order: J gene, clone size, D gene, V gene, CDR3 DNA, CDR3 protein. A D gene is named only where the DNA matches it firmly. Size tells how often a clone was seen (once, few, many) or the class of an expanded clone, and some rows leave it out.

>TRBJ1-2|NA|TRBD1|TRBV7-2
TGTGCCAGCAGCTTAGTAGGGACAGGGGGCTTTCTTTCCGGCTACACCTTC
CASSLVGTGGFLSGYTF
>TRBJ1-2|NA|NA|TRBV7-9
TGTGCCAGCAGCTTAGCAGTTGGGGCAGGGAGCTATGGCTACACCTTC
CASSLAVGAGSYGYTF
>TRBJ2-1|NA|TRBD2|TRBV6-1
TGTGCCAGCAGAGTTAGGAGCGGGAGCGCCTACAATGAGCAGTTCTTC
CASRVRSGSAYNEQFF
>TRBJ2-1|few|NA|TRBV10-2
TGCGCCAGCAGTGAGACGACCGTGGGCTACAATGAGCAGTTCTTC
CASSETTVGYNEQFF
>TRBJ2-2|few|TRBD2|TRBV11-2
TGTGCCAGCAGCCGACAAATAGCGGGAGAGGTCACCGGGGAGCTGTTTTTT
CASSRQIAGEVTGELFF
>TRBJ1-5|NA|NA|TRBV27
TGTGCCAGCAGTGCGGAGGGGGAGCGGGATCAGCCCCAGCATTTT
CASSAEGERDQPQHF
>TRBJ1-2|NA|NA|TRBV7-9
TGTGCCAGCAGCTTAGCAGCTGCCTGGCCCCTCTACACCTTC
CASSLAAAWPLYTF
>TRBJ2-1|NA|NA|TRBV20-1
TGCAGTGCTAGCGATGCCGTTACCCCCAATGAGCAGTTCTTC
CSASDAVTPNEQFF
>TRBJ2-2|NA|NA|TRBV28
TGTGCCATTCAAGGGGCAGGGAACACCGGGGAGCTGTTTTTT
CAIQGAGNTGELFF
>TRBJ2-7|NA|TRBD2|TRBV18
TGTGCCAGCTCACCCCGGGGGGAGGAGCAGTACTTC
CASSPRGEEQYF
>TRBJ2-2|few|TRBD2|TRBV6-5
TGTGCCAGCAGTTGGAGACTAGCGGCGAACACCGGGGAGCTGTTTTTT
CASSWRLAANTGELFF
>TRBJ2-3|few|TRBD2|TRBV7-3
TGTGCCAGCAGCTTAACGGGGAGGGTAAACACAGATCAGTATTTT
CASSLTGRVNTDQYF
>TRBJ1-1|NA|NA|TRBV7-9
TGTGCCAGCAGCTCTTGGGGTAGAGAAGCTTTCTTT
CASSSWGREAFF
>TRBJ2-7|NA|TRBD1|TRBV27
TGTGCCAGCAGCTGGGGACAGGCTGAAGGGGTGCAGTACTTC
CASSWGQAEGVQYF
>TRBJ1-2|many|NA|TRBV7-9
TGTGCCAGCAGCTTAGGGCAGAGCGGCTACACCTTC
CASSLGQSGYTF
>TRBJ2-1|many|NA|TRBV15
TGTGCCACCAGCAGAGATCCGGGGATCTACAATGAGCAGTTCTTC
CATSRDPGIYNEQFF